Listed below are T cell receptor beta chains from one sample, sequenced in a study of T-cell reconstitution after alpha-beta-depleted transplantation in children. TCRdb analysed the PCR reads with MiXCR anew, one entry per CDR3 protein. The sample records about 830,000 distinct CDR3 sequences, 16% being singletons. This specimen was PBMCs, mostly from graft donor cells, taken 360 days after TCRalphabeta/CD19-depleted stem cell transplant. Receptors were obtained from a male patient under 18 who had a stem cell transplant for acute lymphoblastic leukemia, so the T cells may come from the graft donor. Each CDR3 is given with its conserved first and last residue. The D gene is left open where the match is weak. The size field is filled for only some rows; it gives once, few, many or a size class.

d_call	v_call	j_call	clone_size	cdr3_aa	cdr3_nt
NA	TRBV5-1	TRBJ2-3	NA	CASSYDRTQYF	TGCGCCAGCAGCTATGACAGGACGCAGTATTTT
NA	TRBV2	TRBJ2-2	few	CASRALRVGNTGELFF	TGTGCCAGCAGAGCCCTCCGCGTGGGAAACACCGGGGAGCTGTTTTTT
TRBD1	TRBV20-1	TRBJ2-1	many	CSVRGQASYNEQFF	TGCAGTGTAAGGGGACAGGCCTCCTACAATGAGCAGTTCTTC
NA	TRBV7-2	TRBJ2-3	few	CASSLVGPRYSDTQYF	TGTGCCAGCAGCTTAGTTGGACCGAGGTACTCTGATACGCAGTATTTT
NA	TRBV19	TRBJ2-7	NA	CASSIVVRDEQYF	TGTGCCAGTAGTATAGTTGTCCGGGACGAGCAGTACTTC
TRBD2	TRBV3-1	TRBJ2-1	NA	CASSQDILAGGRNEQFF	TGTGCCAGCAGCCAAGATATACTAGCGGGAGGTAGGAATGAGCAGTTCTTC
NA	TRBV15	TRBJ2-3	many	CATSRDGRAGTDTQYF	TGTGCCACCAGCAGGGATGGAAGGGCGGGCACAGATACGCAGTATTTT
TRBD2	TRBV28	TRBJ2-1	many	CASRSSGRASYNEQFF	TGTGCCAGCAGGAGTAGCGGGAGAGCCTCCTACAATGAGCAGTTCTTC
TRBD2	TRBV5-1	TRBJ2-3	NA	CASSPRSSGSPDTQYF	TGCGCCAGCAGCCCCCGGAGTAGCGGGAGCCCAGATACGCAGTATTTT
NA	TRBV12-3/TRBV12-4	TRBJ1-2	few	CASRRTFQDYGYTF	TGTGCCAGCAGGCGGACATTCCAGGACTATGGCTACACCTTC
NA	TRBV6-5	TRBJ1-2	NA	CASSYTGHIYGYTF	TGTGCCAGCAGTTACACGGGACACATCTATGGCTACACCTTC